Given below is one TCR beta chain in context. Its antigen remains unidentified. Germline V gene sequence: CDR1 SQVTM, CDR2 ANQGSEA. The CDR3 has 14 residues. V gave up 8 bases and J gave up 3 bases; unmatched junction bases: 9. Documented time point: week 23, last vaccination. A single vaccine dose contained 300 ug of mutant IDH1 20-mer peptide, and topical imiquimod was used with it. This sample is drawn from a study of a mutant IDH1 vaccine in newly diagnosed glioma. Study overall: Earlier care involved radiotherapy, temozolomide, or both, and the majority received both.

General observations from the study: With respect to changes in top peripheral T cell clonotypes, pseudoprogression seemed unrelated. Approximately 95% of patients showed vaccine-induced immune responses across multiple MHC alleles.

Sequenced by immunoSEQ multiplex PCR; TCRdb stores in-frame clones only, minus some. The table lists tens of thousands of clones, around 93% of them singletons. This clonotype originated in a man in his forties or fifties with glioma. This sequence joins TRBV29-1 and TRBJ2-1, with 8 bases fitting TRBD2. This specimen consisted of PBMCs, obtained from a glioma patient whose treatment included an IDH1 peptide vaccine. The CDR3: CSQERRGDYNEQFF. DNA of the CDR3: TGCAGCCAAGAACGGCGGGGGGACTACAATGAGCAGTTCTTC.